This T cell receptor beta chain was documented in a study of control samples from healthy donors and cancer patients. V lost 6 bases and J lost 6, with 20 bases in between. The germline gives CDR1 MRHNA, CDR2 SNTAGT. This CDR3 is 16 amino acids long. The data were produced by immunoSEQ multiplex PCR, yet TCRdb's version contains in-frame clones alone and is incomplete. The data contain 130,000 to 150,000 clones, roughly 90% of them singletons. The TCR comes from a young man in good health. V usage is TRBV6-4 and J usage is TRBJ2-2, with D perhaps TRBD1 (6 bases). What was sequenced was blood. The CDR3 coding sequence is TGTGCCAGCAGCCCTGGACAGACAACCTCGGCCGGGGAGCTGTTTTTT. Its protein product is CASSPGQTTSAGELFF.